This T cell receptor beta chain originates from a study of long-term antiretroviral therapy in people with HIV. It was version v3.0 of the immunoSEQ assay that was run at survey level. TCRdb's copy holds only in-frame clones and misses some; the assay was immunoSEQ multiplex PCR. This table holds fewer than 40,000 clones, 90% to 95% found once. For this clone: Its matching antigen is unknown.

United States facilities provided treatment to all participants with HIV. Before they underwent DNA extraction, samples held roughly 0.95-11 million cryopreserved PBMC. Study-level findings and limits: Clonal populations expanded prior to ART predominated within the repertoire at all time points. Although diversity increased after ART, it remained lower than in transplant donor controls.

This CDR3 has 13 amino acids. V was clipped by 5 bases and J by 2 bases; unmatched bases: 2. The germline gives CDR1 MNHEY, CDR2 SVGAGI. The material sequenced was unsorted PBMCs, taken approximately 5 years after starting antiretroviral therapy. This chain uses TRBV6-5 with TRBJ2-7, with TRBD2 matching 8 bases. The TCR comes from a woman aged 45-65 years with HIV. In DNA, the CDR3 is TGTGCCAGCAGTGGGGGACTAGCCTACGAGCAGTACTTC. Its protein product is CASSGGLAYEQYF.